This passage covers 32 T cell receptor beta chains from one sample sequenced in a study of shared clonotypes between healthy human individuals. Profiling relied on immunoSEQ multiplex PCR, and the TCRdb table lists in-frame clones only, not all of them. The sample has under 1,100,000 clones; 75% to 80% are singletons. Sequencing used memory CD4+ T cells from PBMCs. The subset is: CD45RA-negative fraction. The receptor source for this set is a young man in good health. Some clones in this sample may be carry-over from other donors' samples.

This chain connects TRBV6-6 to TRBJ2-7, with D perhaps matching TRBD2 (5 bases). Per the germline V gene, CDR1 is MNHNY and CDR2 is SVGAGI (reference sequence). The CDR3 runs 11 residues. Trimming took 7 bases from V and 5 from J, leaving 9 bases between them. In DNA, the CDR3 is TGTGCCAGCACGGGGTACAACGAGCAGTACTTC. Amino acid sequence: CASTGYNEQYF.

The chain combines TRBV27 with TRBJ1-5, with 7 bases identical to TRBD1. Per germline, CDR1 MNHEY and CDR2 SMNVEV (reference sequence). CDR3 size: 13 residues. The trim removed 4 bases at V and 4 bases at J, leaving 1 base unmatched. The CDR3 DNA is TGTGCCAGCAGTTCGGGACAGAATCAGCCCCAGCATTTT. It specifies CASSSGQNQPQHF.

The chain uses TRBV19 and TRBJ2-7; D possibly corresponds to TRBD2 (5 bases). The CDR3 totals 12 residues. Trimming left V 8 bases short and J 6 bases short, with 14 bases between. Germline V gene lookup returns CDR1 LNHDA and CDR2 SQIVND (reference sequence). Here the CDR3 DNA reads TGTGCCAGTCGGGCGACGGCGGGCGAGCAGTACTTC. It specifies CASRATAGEQYF.

The CDR3 spells CASSSRGATGNTIYF. The CDR3, as DNA: TGTGCCAGCAGTTCACGGGGGGCGACTGGAAACACCATATATTTT. The chain has TRBV6-5 and TRBJ1-3; perhaps TRBD1 as D (6 bases). The V end lost 4 bases, the J end lost 2 bases, and 12 bases lay between the germline ends. The germline CDR1 and CDR2 sequences are MNHEY and SVGAGI. The CDR3 sequence is 15 residues long.

This chain connects TRBV6-5 to TRBJ1-3; 8 bases agree with TRBD1. V shed 0 bases and J 3 bases; nucleotides not matched to a gene: 1. The germline V gene has CDR1 MNHEY and CDR2 SVGAGI. The length of the CDR3 is 15 residues. CDR3 protein: CASSYSGTGGNTIYF. CDR3 in DNA: TGTGCCAGCAGTTACTCGGGGACAGGTGGAAACACCATATATTTT.

This clone was recorded many times. J is TRBJ2-5 and V is TRBV28, with a tentative D call TRBD1 (6 bases). The germline V and J ends were trimmed by 2 bases and 5 bases, with 12 bases remaining between them. The germline gives CDR1 MDHEN, CDR2 SYDVKM. The CDR3 runs to 14 residues. CDR3 loop: CASSLLGGRETQYF. The CDR3 nucleotides are TGTGCCAGCAGTTTACTAGGGGGTCGGGAGACCCAGTACTTC.

V and J are TRBV11-2 and TRBJ2-5, with 7 bases identical to TRBD1. The junction had 10 bases not matched to a gene; V was cut back by 2 bases and J by 1 base. Per the germline V gene, CDR1 is SGHAT and CDR2 is FQNNGV. The CDR3 length is 17 residues. CDR3 region: CASSLREGTAPQETQYF. In DNA form, the CDR3 reads TGTGCCAGCAGCTTAAGAGAAGGGACAGCGCCCCAAGAGACCCAGTACTTC. The variable domain in full, with the rest retrieved from reference TRBV11-2 and TRBJ2-5, is EAGVAQSPRYKIIEKRQSVAFWCNPISGHATLYWYQQILGQGPKLLIQFQNNGVVDDSQLPKDRFSAERLKGVDSTLKIQPAKLEDSAVYLCASSLREGTAPQETQYFGPGTRLLVL.

This clone was counted only a few times. This sequence joins TRBV7-2 and TRBJ1-4; 7 nucleotides match TRBD1. The germline CDR1 and CDR2 sequences are SGHTA and FQGNSA. The CDR3 contains 14 residues. Germline trimming cut 5 bases from V and 7 bases from J; bases unmatched to any gene: 7. CDR3 loop: CASSPTRGAEKLFF. For the CDR3, the DNA is TGTGCCAGCAGCCCAACCAGGGGGGCTGAAAAACTGTTTTTT.

The chain links TRBV11-2 to TRBJ2-2, with D possibly TRBD2 on 7 matching bases. Germline V gene data show CDR1 as SGHAT and CDR2 as FQNNGV. The V end lost 5 bases, the J end lost 5 bases, and 18 bases lay between the germline ends. This CDR3 is 16 amino acids long. CDR3 coding DNA: TGTGCCAGCAGCCAACGGGGGGCTAGTGGAACCGGGGAGCTGTTTTTT. This translates into CASSQRGASGTGELFF.

The chain is built from TRBV11-2 and TRBJ2-2, with 10 bases lining up with TRBD2. This CDR3 has 15 residues. Germline V gene lookup returns CDR1 SGHAT and CDR2 FQNNGV. The ends lost 8 bases at V and 6 bases at J; junction bases unmatched: 9. Written as DNA, the CDR3 is TGTGCCAGCTCTAGCGGGAGTGGTTTAGCCGGGGAGCTGTTTTTT. Encoded protein: CASSSGSGLAGELFF. Full variable domain (outside the CDR3, taken from reference TRBV11-2 and TRBJ2-2): EAGVAQSPRYKIIEKRQSVAFWCNPISGHATLYWYQQILGQGPKLLIQFQNNGVVDDSQLPKDRFSAERLKGVDSTLKIQPAKLEDSAVYLCASSSGSGLAGELFFGEGSRLTVL.

This clone was observed a single time. V usage is TRBV7-2 and J usage is TRBJ1-1; TRBD1 matches 7 bases. Germline lookup yields CDR1 SGHTA and CDR2 FQGNSA. V dropped 5 bases and J dropped 4; count of bases not matched to a gene: 7. The CDR3 totals 14 residues. This chain's CDR3 is CASSPRGLSTEAFF. The CDR3 DNA sequence: TGTGCCAGCAGCCCTAGGGGGCTGAGCACTGAAGCTTTCTTT.

V is TRBV11-3 and J is TRBJ1-5; D is unclear. The length of the CDR3 is 14 residues. Germline V gene lookup returns CDR1 SGHNT and CDR2 YENEEA. The CDR3 protein is CARPRATVNQPQHF. The CDR3 DNA is TGTGCTAGGCCGAGGGCGACGGTGAATCAGCCCCAGCATTTT. Full variable domain (missing parts from reference TRBV11-3 and TRBJ1-5): EAGVVQSPRYKIIEKKQPVAFWCNPISGHNTLYWYLQNLGQGPELLIRYENEEAVDDSQLPKDRFSAERLKGVDSTLKIQPAELGDSAVYLCARPRATVNQPQHFGDGTRLSIL.

This clone was seen a single time. The chain uses TRBV28 and TRBJ1-1; D possibly corresponds to TRBD1 (5 bases). V gave up 4 bases and J gave up 5 bases, with 17 bases separating them. Germline loops: CDR1 MDHEN, CDR2 SYDVKM. The CDR3 spans 15 residues. DNA of the CDR3: TGTGCCAGCAGTTCACCCGGGGGAATGGGGACTGAAGCTTTCTTT. Its translation is CASSSPGGMGTEAFF.

The rearrangement uses TRBV6-1 and TRBJ1-2; no clear D. From germline, CDR1 is MNHNS and CDR2 SASEGT. Deletions cut 6 bases from V and 7 bases from J, with 12 bases between. The CDR3 length is 12 residues. The CDR3 reads CASSLVNTGYTF. In DNA, the CDR3 is TGTGCCAGCAGCCTAGTAAACACTGGCTACACCTTC.

This clone was seen just once. The chain couples TRBV7-2 to TRBJ2-7, with TRBD1 matching 8 bases. This CDR3 region has 14 residues. Germline V gives CDR1 SGHTA, CDR2 FQGNSA. V trimming: 5 bases; J trimming: 4 bases; junction bases outside the gene matches: 7. In DNA, the CDR3 is TGTGCCAGCAGCACACGCTGGACAGGGTACGAGCAGTACTTC. It is translated as CASSTRWTGYEQYF.

CDR3 sequence: CASSPGLAGYEQYF. The CDR3 DNA reads TGCGCCAGCAGCCCGGGACTAGCGGGCTACGAGCAGTACTTC. This chain joins TRBV5-1 and TRBJ2-7, with 12 positions matching TRBD2. The CDR3 contains 14 residues. V was clipped by 4 bases and J by 3 bases; unmatched bases: 2. Germline loops: CDR1 SGHRS, CDR2 YFSETQ.

The rearrangement joins TRBV14 to TRBJ2-3; 9 bases align to TRBD2. The germline V gene has CDR1 SGHDN and CDR2 FVKESK. The V gene end was trimmed by 3 bases and the J gene end by 2 bases; junction bases not matched to a gene: 12. The CDR3 sequence is 18 residues long. CDR3 in DNA: TGTGCCAGCAGCCAGACACAGACTAGCGGATATGTCACAGATACGCAGTATTTT. It yields the protein CASSQTQTSGYVTDTQYF.

The rearrangement links TRBV4-1 to TRBJ2-7; D gene uncertain. The germline V gene encodes CDR1 MGHRA and CDR2 YSYEKL. The CDR3 spans 15 residues. V lost 0 bases and J 4 bases, leaving 13 bases between the germline ends. The CDR3 region is CASSQDMGNPYEQYF. The CDR3 nucleotides read TGCGCCAGCAGCCAAGATATGGGGAATCCTTACGAGCAGTACTTC.

With respect to this clone: A much larger clonotype is one base distant, so this may be a read error. Additional DNA sequences in this sample encode the identical CDR3. The chain carries TRBV9 and TRBJ2-2; D possibly corresponds to TRBD1 (5 bases). Trimming took 2 bases from V and 3 from J, leaving 5 bases between them. In germline, CDR1 is SGDLS, CDR2 YYNGEE. The CDR3 extends over 13 amino acids. CDR3 DNA: TGTGCCAGCAGCGTCAGGGACACCGGGGAGCTGTTTTTT. Translated, it gives CASSVRDTGELFF.

CDR3 nucleotide sequence: TGTGCCAGCAGCCCCTCGATAGGGAACGGGGAGCTGTTTTTT. Translation: CASSPSIGNGELFF. The chain joins TRBV7-2 to TRBJ2-2, with D uncertain. Germline assignment: CDR1 SGHTA and CDR2 FQGNSA. This CDR3 is built from 14 residues. The ends were cut back, 5 bases at V and 7 bases at J, with 14 bases in the middle.

This clone was seen only a few times. This chain links TRBV5-1 with TRBJ2-1; D perhaps matches TRBD2 (6 bases). CDR1 and CDR2 from the germline V gene are SGHRS and YFSETQ. The CDR3 is 15 amino acids. Trimming took 1 base from V and 6 from J, leaving 14 bases between them. As DNA, the CDR3 is TGCGCCAGCAGCTTGTTGCCGGGAGCCTTCAATGAGCAGTTCTTC. Translated: CASSLLPGAFNEQFF.

The table lists this clone with a count of one. The V and J genes are TRBV28 and TRBJ2-7, with 8 bases aligning to TRBD2. This CDR3 has 19 residues. V trimming: 2 bases; J trimming: 0 bases; junction bases outside the gene matches: 15. Germline V gene sequence: CDR1 MDHEN, CDR2 SYDVKM. The CDR3 loop is CASSLPGARSSGLSYEQYF. Written as DNA, the CDR3 is TGTGCCAGCAGTTTACCGGGGGCGAGGTCTAGCGGGCTCTCCTACGAGCAGTACTTC.

The V and J genes are TRBV2 and TRBJ1-4; D is uncertain. The V gene's germline CDR1 is SNHLY and CDR2 FYNNEI. The CDR3 has 14 residues. The V gene lost 8 bases and the J gene lost 3 bases, with 13 bases spanning the gap. The CDR3 DNA is TGTGCCAGCCAAGACTCTGCCCCTAATGAAAAACTGTTTTTT. Translated, it gives CASQDSAPNEKLFF.

This clone was found a few times. The chain employs TRBV28 and TRBJ1-2; a weak D match, TRBD1 (5 bases). This CDR3 has 14 amino acids. The germline gives CDR1 MDHEN, CDR2 SYDVKM. V shed 4 bases and J shed 7 bases, with 16 bases lying between them. This CDR3 is CASSSPAGLGGYTF. The CDR3 nucleotides read TGTGCCAGCAGTTCCCCTGCGGGGCTTGGTGGCTACACCTTC.

CDR3 coding DNA: TGTGCCAGTTTCCGTCGCGAGCAGTACTTC. Translating it yields CASFRREQYF. This chain joins TRBV28 and TRBJ2-7; D unresolved. Germline CDR1 reads MDHEN; CDR2 reads SYDVKM. This CDR3 is built from 10 residues. The germline V and J ends were trimmed by 9 bases and 6 bases, with 9 bases remaining between them.

The V and J genes are TRBV5-4 and TRBJ2-7; the D call may be TRBD1 or TRBD2 (5 bases each). There are 15 residues in the CDR3. Germline loops: CDR1 SGHNT, CDR2 YYREEE (reference sequence). V was shortened by 5 bases and J by 3 bases, with 18 bases between the two germline ends. The CDR3 nucleotides read TGTGCCAGCAGGGAAGGGGCGGACTCTTTCTACGAGCAGTACTTC. Translating it yields CASREGADSFYEQYF.

V usage is TRBV5-4 and J usage is TRBJ1-4; 7 positions match TRBD1. The CDR3 has 14 amino acids. V was clipped by 3 bases and J by 2 bases; unmatched bases: 1. CDR1 SGHNT and CDR2 YYREEE come from the germline V gene (reference sequence). The CDR3 sequence: CASSSQGTNEKLFF. The CDR3 DNA reads TGTGCCAGCAGCTCACAGGGGACTAATGAAAAACTGTTTTTT.

The V call is TRBV5-1, the J call TRBJ2-5; D unclear. Per the germline V gene, CDR1 is SGHRS and CDR2 is YFSETQ. V was pared by 6 bases and J by 8 bases, with 20 bases between. This CDR3 is built from 14 residues. CDR3 DNA: TGCGCCAGCACCCAGGCAGACGCTCTACATACCCAGTACTTC. Protein: CASTQADALHTQYF.

The chain employs TRBV18 and TRBJ1-1; the match to TRBD1 covers 9 bases. The CDR3 has 16 amino acids. With 4 bases clipped from V and 0 bases from J, the junction kept 6 bases outside the gene matches. The V gene's germline CDR1 is KGHSH and CDR2 LQKENI. The CDR3 is CASSLNRQGVNTEAFF. The CDR3 DNA sequence: TGTGCCAGCTCACTTAACAGACAGGGGGTGAACACTGAAGCTTTCTTT. The whole variable domain, filled in from reference TRBV18 and TRBJ1-1, reads NAGVMQNPRHLVRRRGQEARLRCSPMKGHSHVYWYRQLPEEGLKFMVYLQKENIIDESGMPKERFSAEFPKEGPSILRIQQVVRGDSAAYFCASSLNRQGVNTEAFFGQGTRLTVV.

This clone is a singleton in its sample. The gene calls are TRBV19 and TRBJ1-1; 9 nucleotides line up with TRBD1. Germline V gene lookup returns CDR1 LNHDA and CDR2 SQIVND (reference sequence). The V and J ends lost 5 bases and 1 base, in that order; junction bases with no gene match: 5. There are 15 residues in the CDR3. The CDR3 loop is CASSSQGAGNTEAFF. DNA of the CDR3: TGTGCCAGTAGTTCACAGGGGGCGGGGAACACTGAAGCTTTCTTT.

The chain is built from TRBV10-3 and TRBJ2-1, with 9 bases fitting TRBD2. CDR1 is ENHRY and CDR2 is SYGVKD in the germline V gene. This CDR3 contains 14 residues. Trimming removed 2 bases from V and 15 bases from J; junction bases left unmatched: 11. The chain's CDR3 is CAISEGSGSLVVFF. In nucleotides, the CDR3 is TGTGCCATCAGTGAGGGTAGCGGGAGTCTAGTGGTGTTCTTC.

To note about this clone: This sample also contains other DNA sequences that code for the same CDR3. The CDR3 loop is CASSLALAGGQETQYF. The CDR3 DNA follows: TGTGCCAGCAGCTTGGCCCTAGCGGGAGGACAAGAGACCCAGTACTTC. The chain uses TRBV5-4 and TRBJ2-5; 11 bases are a match to TRBD2. The CDR3 spans 16 residues. Trimming took 0 bases from V and 2 from J; bases not matched to a gene: 3. The V gene's germline CDR1 is SGHNT and CDR2 YYREEE (reference sequence).